A selection of T cell receptor beta chains follows, all from one sample in a study of CXCR3-negative and CXCR3-positive naive CD8 T cells. From its re-call of the 5' RACE reads, TCRdb lists each CDR3 protein once, without DNA. The table lists roughly 71,000 distinct CDR3 sequences. Sample: naive CXCR3- CD8+ T cells from blood. These receptors were obtained from a human donor in good health. Some clones in this sample may be carry-over from other donors' samples. Both conserved end residues are part of each CDR3. The order of the fields is CDR3 length, V gene, J gene, CDR3 protein.

15	TRBV12-3/TRBV12-4	TRBJ2-6	CASTGPISGANVLTF
14	TRBV6-4	TRBJ2-3	CASSGGGATDTQYF
15	TRBV6-2/TRBV6-3	TRBJ1-5	CASSYGDRGNQPQHF
13	TRBV29-1	TRBJ2-7	CSVGNPSSYEQYF
15	TRBV2	TRBJ2-3	CASSATSGRSDTQYF
13	TRBV13	TRBJ2-7	CASSRGSSYEQYF
16	TRBV13	TRBJ2-1	CASSLEPQGAHNEQFF
17	TRBV4-3	TRBJ2-3	CASSQDFQGASTDTQYF
15	TRBV12-3/TRBV12-4	TRBJ2-7	CASSFAGLASYEQYF
12	TRBV29-1	TRBJ2-1	CSAGTDYNEQFF
12	TRBV29-1	TRBJ1-2	CSAVVVTGGYTF